The subject of this entry is one T cell receptor (beta chain). The junction and the germline gene differ at one end; a read error may be behind it. The sample is drawn from a study of tumor and adjacent non-tumor tissue in lung cancer. The overall study: Stage I to III disease affected 10 men and about 5 women aged about 31 to 85.

This sample's RNA came from whole unsorted tissue. Between August and November 2014, newly diagnosed, chemotherapy-naive lung cancer patients underwent thoracic surgery in China. TCRbeta libraries were built with three rounds of nested PCR, modified from ARM-PCR. TCRdb reprocessed the multiplex PCR reads with MiXCR, giving one entry per CDR3 protein. The sample carries tens of thousands of distinct CDR3 sequences, roughly 70% recorded once. The sample taken for sequencing was lung tumor tissue. This TCR came from a man aged 55 to 70 with non-small cell lung cancer.

The CDR3: CASSFGTQNQSQHF. For the CDR3, the DNA is TGTGCCAGCAGTTTTGGCACTCAGAATCAGTCCCAGCATTTT. The chain recombines TRBV12-3 or TRBV12-4 with TRBJ1-5, with unresolved D. The CDR3 has 14 amino acids.